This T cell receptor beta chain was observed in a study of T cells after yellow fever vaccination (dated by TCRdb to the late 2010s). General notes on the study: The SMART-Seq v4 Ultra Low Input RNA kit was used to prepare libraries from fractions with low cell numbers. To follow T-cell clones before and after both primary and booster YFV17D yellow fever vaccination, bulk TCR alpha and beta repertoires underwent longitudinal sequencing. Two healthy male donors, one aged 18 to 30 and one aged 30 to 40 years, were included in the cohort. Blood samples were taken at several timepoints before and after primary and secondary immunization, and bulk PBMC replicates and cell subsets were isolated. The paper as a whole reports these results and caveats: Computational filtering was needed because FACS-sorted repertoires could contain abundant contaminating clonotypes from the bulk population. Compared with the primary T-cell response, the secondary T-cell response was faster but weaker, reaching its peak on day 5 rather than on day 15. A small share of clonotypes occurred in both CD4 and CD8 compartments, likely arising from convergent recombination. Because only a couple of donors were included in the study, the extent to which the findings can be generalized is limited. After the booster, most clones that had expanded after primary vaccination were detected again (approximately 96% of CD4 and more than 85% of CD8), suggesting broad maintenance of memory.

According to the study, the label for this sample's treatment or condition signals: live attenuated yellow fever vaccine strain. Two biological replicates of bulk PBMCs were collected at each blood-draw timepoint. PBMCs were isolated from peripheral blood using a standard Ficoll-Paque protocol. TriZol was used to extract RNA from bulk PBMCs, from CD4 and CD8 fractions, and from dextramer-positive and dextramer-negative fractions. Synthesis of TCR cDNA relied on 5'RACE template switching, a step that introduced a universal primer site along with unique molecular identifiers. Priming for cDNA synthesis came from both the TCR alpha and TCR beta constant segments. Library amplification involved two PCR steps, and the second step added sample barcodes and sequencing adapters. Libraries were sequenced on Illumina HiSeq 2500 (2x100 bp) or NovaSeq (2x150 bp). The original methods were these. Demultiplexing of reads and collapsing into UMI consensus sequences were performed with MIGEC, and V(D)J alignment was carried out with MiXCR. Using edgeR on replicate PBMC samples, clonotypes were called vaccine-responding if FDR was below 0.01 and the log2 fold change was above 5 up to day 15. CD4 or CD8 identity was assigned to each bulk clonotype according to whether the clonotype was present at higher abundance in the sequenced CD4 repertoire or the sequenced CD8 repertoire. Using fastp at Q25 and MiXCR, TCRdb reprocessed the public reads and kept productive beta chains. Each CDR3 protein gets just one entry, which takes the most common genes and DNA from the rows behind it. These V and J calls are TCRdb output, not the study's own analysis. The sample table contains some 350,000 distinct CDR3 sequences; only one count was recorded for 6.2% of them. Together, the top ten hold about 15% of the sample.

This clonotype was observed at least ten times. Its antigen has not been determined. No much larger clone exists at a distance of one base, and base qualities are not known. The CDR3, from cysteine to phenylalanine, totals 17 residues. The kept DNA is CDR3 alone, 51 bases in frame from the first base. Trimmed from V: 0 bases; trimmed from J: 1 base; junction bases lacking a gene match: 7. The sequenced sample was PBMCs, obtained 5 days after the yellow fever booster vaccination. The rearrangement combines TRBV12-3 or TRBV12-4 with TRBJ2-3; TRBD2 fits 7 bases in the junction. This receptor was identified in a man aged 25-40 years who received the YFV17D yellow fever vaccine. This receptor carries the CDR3 CASSLARRLARTDTQYF. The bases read TGTGCCAGCAGTTTAGCCCGACGACTAGCCCGCACAGATACGCAGTATTTT.